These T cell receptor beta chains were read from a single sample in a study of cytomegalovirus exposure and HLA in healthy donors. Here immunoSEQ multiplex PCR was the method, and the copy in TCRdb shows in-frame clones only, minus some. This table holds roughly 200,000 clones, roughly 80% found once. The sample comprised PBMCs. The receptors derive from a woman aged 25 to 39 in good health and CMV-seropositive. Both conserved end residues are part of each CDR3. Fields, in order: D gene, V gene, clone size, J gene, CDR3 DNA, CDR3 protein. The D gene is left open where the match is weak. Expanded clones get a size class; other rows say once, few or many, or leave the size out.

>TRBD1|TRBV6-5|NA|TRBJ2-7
TGTGCCACCGGACAGGGTCAGGGGTGGCACTTC
CATGQGQGWHF
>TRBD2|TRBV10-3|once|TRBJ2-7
TGTGCCATCAACGCCGGGACTAGCGGAGCCTACGAGCAGTACTTC
CAINAGTSGAYEQYF
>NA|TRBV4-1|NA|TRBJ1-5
TGCGCCAGCAGCCGACAGATGGGCAGCAATCAGCCCCAGCATTTT
CASSRQMGSNQPQHF
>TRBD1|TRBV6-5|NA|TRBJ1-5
TGTGCCAGCAGAGAACAGGGGGCGCGTCAGCCCCAGCATTTT
CASREQGARQPQHF
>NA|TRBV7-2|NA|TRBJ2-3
TGTGCCAGCACCCTAAGGAGGGCCTCGGGCACAGATACGCAGTATTTT
CASTLRRASGTDTQYF
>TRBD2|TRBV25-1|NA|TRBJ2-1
TGTGCCAGCAGTGACTTAGGGACTACTTACAATGAGCAGTTCTTC
CASSDLGTTYNEQFF
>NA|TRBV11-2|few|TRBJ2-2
TGTGCCAGCAGCTTGAGGGAGAGGAACACCGGGGAGCTGTTTTTT
CASSLRERNTGELFF
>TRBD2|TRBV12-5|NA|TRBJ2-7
TGTGCAGTTCAGGAGCGGGGTAACTACGAGCAGTACTTC
CAVQERGNYEQYF
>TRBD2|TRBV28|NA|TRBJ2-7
TGTGCCAGCGACGGTAGCGGGGGGCCTTTGGACGAGCAGTACTTC
CASDGSGGPLDEQYF
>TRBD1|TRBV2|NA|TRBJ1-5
TGTGCCAGCAGGATAAATACGGACAGGGCTTATCCCCAGCATTTT
CASRINTDRAYPQHF